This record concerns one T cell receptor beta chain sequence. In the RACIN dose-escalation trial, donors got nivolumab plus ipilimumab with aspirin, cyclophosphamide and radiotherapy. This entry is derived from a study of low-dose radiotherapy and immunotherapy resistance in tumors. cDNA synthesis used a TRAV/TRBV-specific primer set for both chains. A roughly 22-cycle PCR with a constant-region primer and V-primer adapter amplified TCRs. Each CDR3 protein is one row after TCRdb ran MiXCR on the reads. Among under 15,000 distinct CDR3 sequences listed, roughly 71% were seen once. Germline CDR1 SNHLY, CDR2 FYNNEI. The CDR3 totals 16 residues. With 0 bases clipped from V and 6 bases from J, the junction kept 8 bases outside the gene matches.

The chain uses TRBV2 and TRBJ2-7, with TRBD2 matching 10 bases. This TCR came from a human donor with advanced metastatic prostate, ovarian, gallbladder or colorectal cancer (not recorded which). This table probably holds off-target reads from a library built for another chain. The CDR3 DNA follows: TGTGCCAGCAGTGAAGCTAGCGGGAGGCCTGAGGGCGAGCAGTACTTC. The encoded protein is CASSEASGRPEGEQYF.